The clone carrying this T cell receptor beta chain was detected ten times or more. TCRdb called the 5' RACE reads again in MiXCR, with one record for every CDR3 protein. The repertoire holds 200,000 to 250,000 distinct CDR3 sequences, with around 3.1% as singletons. This specimen belongs to a study of T cells after yellow fever vaccination. The CDR3 runs to 15 residues. Germline assignment: CDR1 SGHRS and CDR2 YFSETQ. V was clipped by 1 base and J by 1 base, with 11 bases between them. The sequenced sample was CD4+ T cells sorted from PBMCs, obtained 10 days after the yellow fever booster vaccination. This TCR derives from a young man who received the YFV17D yellow fever vaccine. The chain has TRBV5-1 and TRBJ2-5; D possibly corresponds to TRBD2 (5 bases). CDR3 amino acids: CASSLSIGVQETQYF. The CDR3 DNA follows: TGCGCCAGCAGCTTGTCTATCGGGGTCCAAGAGACCCAGTACTTC.